This entry describes one T cell receptor beta chain. Its antigen is unidentified. Assay: immunoSEQ multiplex PCR; the TCRdb copy retains only in-frame clones and omits some. The table has about 51,000 clones, roughly nine tenths seen once; the top ten hold under 15%. Per the germline V gene, CDR1 is SEHNR and CDR2 is FQNEAQ (reference sequence). This CDR3 comprises 19 residues. The V gene end was trimmed by 5 bases and the J gene end by 8 bases; junction bases not matched to a gene: 21. The record originates from a study of T cell clones after liver transplantation. Study summary: A pre-transplant mixed lymphocyte reaction with TCRbeta sequencing defined graft-donor-reactive clones followed in post-transplant blood. Study observations and caveats: Graft donor-reactive T cells possibly entered the graft instead of undergoing deletion. In a couple of subjects, few donor cells limited the measurable donor-reactive repertoire.

CD3+CD4+ and CD3+CD8+ cells were FACS-sorted from thawed unstimulated PBMCs. Sequencing was performed on CD8+ T cells from blood, taken 12 months after liver transplant. The receptor was isolated from a human patient who received a liver transplant. Some T cells may have originated in the graft donor. This chain connects TRBV7-9 to TRBJ2-1, with TRBD2 matching over 10 bases. The chain's CDR3 is CASSHPGPLAGGPADEQFF. In DNA form, the CDR3 reads TGTGCCAGCAGCCATCCTGGCCCTTTAGCGGGGGGTCCGGCGGATGAGCAGTTCTTC.